This TCR beta chain was recorded in a study of metastatic and nonmetastatic thyroid tumors. Study background: Across blood and tumor or nodule tissue, repertoires from malignant and benign thyroid patients were compared with one another.

In the original workflow: Using the CDR3 differences seen across clinicopathological groups, the authors built a distant-metastasis classifier for papillary thyroid cancer, which was meant to discriminate distant-metastatic patients. TCRdb reanalyzed the PCR reads with MiXCR. What appears here as the V and J calls and clone size reflects TCRdb's work, not the paper's. The data hold 15,000 to 20,000 clones, with just under 30% observed a single time. Nobody among the patients had been given any treatment before thyroid surgery. V shed 6 bases and J shed 2 bases, with 5 bases lying between them. There are 12 residues in the CDR3. From germline, CDR1 is SGHRS and CDR2 YFSETQ.

Sequencing was carried out using tumor tissue. The chain links TRBV5-1 to TRBJ2-2; D unclear. The sequence was collected from a male donor with papillary thyroid cancer or a benign thyroid nodule (not recorded which). Some clones in this sample may be carry-over from other donors' samples. DNA of the CDR3: TGCGCCAGCAATGACAACACCGGGGAGCTGTTTTTT. Residues: CASNDNTGELFF.